This TCR beta chain was captured by sequencing in a study of blood T cell repertoires in COVID-19. Study details: PBMCs, B-cell-depleted T cells, or T cells were the source of the cDNA or gDNA that made up the material.

Germline V CDR1 and CDR2: MNHNY, SVGAGI (reference sequence). The CDR3 consists of 13 residues. Trimming took 6 bases from V and 7 from J, leaving 13 bases between them. Repertoires were generated with immunoSEQ multiplex PCR, while TCRdb's copy carries only in-frame clones and drops some. This repertoire shows some 110,000 clones, around 80% found once; its top ten account for 13% to 15%. Sequencing was carried out using peripheral blood. This TCR came from a woman between 55 and 75 years old with acute or convalescent COVID-19. The chain employs TRBV6-6 and TRBJ1-5, with D maybe TRBD1 (5 bases). CDR3 in DNA: TGTGCCAGCAGCCTTCGACAGTTCCAGCCCCAGCATTTT. This sequence encodes CASSLRQFQPQHF.